This TCR beta chain was profiled in a study of blood T cell repertoires in COVID-19. Turning to the study itself: Samples taken during acute and convalescent COVID-19 were collected in the United States, Italy and Spain. Sample material is recorded as cDNA or gDNA derived from T cells, B-cell-depleted T cells, or PBMCs.

This clone appeared once. How the authors handled the data: Estimated nucleated cell counts came from reference gene primer amplification. Produced via immunoSEQ multiplex PCR; TCRdb's table is partial and in-frame only. That table supplies the V and J calls and clone size; D and trimming were determined from the DNA. The repertoire consists of roughly 100,000 clones, with 75% to 90% occurring once and the leading ten covering approximately 15%. The sequence was obtained from a woman of 80 years or more with active or convalescent COVID-19. The material sequenced was peripheral blood.

This chain's CDR3 is CASSVDPGISGNTIYF. Written as DNA, the CDR3 is TGTGCCAGCAGCGTAGATCCGGGGATCTCTGGAAACACCATATATTTT. The J gene is TRBJ1-3, the V gene TRBV9; no reliable D call. The CDR3 is 16 residues long. Between the trimmed V and J ends, which lost 0 bases and 0 bases, there was a span of 10 bases. The germline gives CDR1 SGDLS, CDR2 YYNGEE.